Below, 5 T cell receptor beta chains from the same sample are listed, as sequenced in a study of blood T cell repertoires in COVID-19. The protocol was immunoSEQ multiplex PCR, while the TCRdb copy is restricted to in-frame clones and leaves out a portion. The profile shows some 220,000 clones, around 80% of them singletons. Sequenced sample: peripheral blood. The receptors come from an elderly woman with active or convalescent COVID-19.

The sample holds a few counts of this clone. The CDR3: CATSEVKPGLAGSEQFF. The CDR3 coding sequence is TGTGCCACCAGTGAAGTTAAACCGGGACTAGCGGGTAGTGAGCAGTTCTTC. The chain links TRBV24-1 to TRBJ2-1; 12 bases match TRBD2. In germline, CDR1 is KGHDR, CDR2 SFDVKD. This CDR3 region has 17 residues. Trimming took 4 bases from V and 9 from J; bases not matched to a gene: 12.

This clone was counted a few times. This chain uses TRBV12-3 or TRBV12-4 with TRBJ2-3, with 8 nucleotides matching TRBD2. CDR3 length equals 11 residues. V lost 9 bases, J lost 8 bases, and 4 bases stayed unmatched. CDR3 bases: TGTGCCAGTAACGGGGGGGGTACGCAGTATTTT. Its translation: CASNGGGTQYF.

V usage is TRBV5-1 and J usage is TRBJ1-1, with 9 bases identical to TRBD1. The V and J ends lost 0 bases and 2 bases, in that order; junction bases with no gene match: 2. This CDR3 contains 15 residues. Per germline, CDR1 SGHRS and CDR2 YFSETQ. In DNA form, the CDR3 reads TGCGCCAGCAGCTTGGAGGGACAGGGAAACACTGAAGCTTTCTTT. This translates into CASSLEGQGNTEAFF. The variable domain in full, completed from reference TRBV5-1 and TRBJ1-1, reads KAGVTQTPRYLIKTRGQQVTLSCSPISGHRSVSWYQQTPGQGLQFLFEYFSETQRNKGNFPGRFSGRQFSNSRSEMNVSTLELGDSALYLCASSLEGQGNTEAFFGQGTRLTVV.

J is TRBJ2-1 and V is TRBV27, with 11 bases identical to TRBD2. The CDR3 loop spans 17 amino acids. The germline CDR1 and CDR2 sequences are MNHEY and SMNVEV (reference sequence). The V segment lost 0 bases and the J segment 3 bases; nucleotides outside the gene matches: 4. CDR3 sequence: CASSLSTGTSGYNEQFF. CDR3 bases: TGTGCCAGCAGTTTATCGACGGGGACTAGCGGCTACAATGAGCAGTTCTTC.

Details on this clone: Other DNA variants within this sample encode the same CDR3. V usage is TRBV10-3 and J usage is TRBJ1-1; TRBD1 matches 9 bases. V gave up 10 bases and J gave up 1 base; unmatched junction bases: 7. This CDR3 has 14 amino acids. Germline CDR1 is ENHRY and CDR2 is SYGVKD. The CDR3 DNA sequence: TGTGCCACCGGCACGACAGGGGGGAACACTGAAGCTTTCTTT. Translation: CATGTTGGNTEAFF.